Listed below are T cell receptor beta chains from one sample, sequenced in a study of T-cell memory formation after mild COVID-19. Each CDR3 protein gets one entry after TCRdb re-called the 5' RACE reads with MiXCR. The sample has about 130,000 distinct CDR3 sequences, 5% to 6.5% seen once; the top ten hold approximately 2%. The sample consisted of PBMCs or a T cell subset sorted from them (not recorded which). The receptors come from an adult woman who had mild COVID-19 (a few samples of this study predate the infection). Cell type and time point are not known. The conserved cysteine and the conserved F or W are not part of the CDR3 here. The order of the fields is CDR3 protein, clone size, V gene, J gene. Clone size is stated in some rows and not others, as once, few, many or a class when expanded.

CDR3: ASSLREHYGYT
size: few
V: TRBV12-3/TRBV12-4
J: TRBJ1-2

CDR3: ASSSGTGVNQPQH
size: NA
V: TRBV7-9
J: TRBJ1-5

CDR3: ASAGVTGVDYNEQF
size: few
V: TRBV7-2
J: TRBJ2-1

CDR3: ASRGRDRPNEKLF
size: few
V: TRBV3-1
J: TRBJ1-4

CDR3: ASFADQNTEAF
size: NA
V: TRBV5-1
J: TRBJ1-1

CDR3: ATRQPGGYGYT
size: many
V: TRBV6-4
J: TRBJ1-2

CDR3: ASSDNLGGGTDTQY
size: many
V: TRBV7-3
J: TRBJ2-3

CDR3: ASSLADSPGEQY
size: many
V: TRBV12-3/TRBV12-4
J: TRBJ2-7

CDR3: AITAAGANVLT
size: many
V: TRBV10-3
J: TRBJ2-6

CDR3: SAKRDRARSPLH
size: few
V: TRBV20-1
J: TRBJ1-6

CDR3: ASSLVLWDRVSGANVLT
size: few
V: TRBV7-2
J: TRBJ2-6

CDR3: ASSSDWREDRTDTQY
size: few
V: TRBV7-2
J: TRBJ2-3

CDR3: ASTEGGRGRFYGYT
size: few
V: TRBV2
J: TRBJ1-2

CDR3: ASSREPHTEAF
size: NA
V: TRBV12-3/TRBV12-4
J: TRBJ1-1

CDR3: ASSFGASYEQY
size: many
V: TRBV28
J: TRBJ2-7

CDR3: ASSLGQGITYEQY
size: many
V: TRBV27
J: TRBJ2-7

CDR3: SPLGQGAYGYT
size: many
V: TRBV20-1
J: TRBJ1-2

CDR3: ASSRVNNEQF
size: many
V: TRBV3-1
J: TRBJ2-1

CDR3: ASSYSGSDTQY
size: NA
V: TRBV5-1
J: TRBJ2-3

CDR3: ASSPRQGISYNEQF
size: many
V: TRBV5-1
J: TRBJ2-1

CDR3: ASSSQGAEKLF
size: many
V: TRBV12-3/TRBV12-4
J: TRBJ1-4

CDR3: ASRRQGADYGYT
size: NA
V: TRBV12-3/TRBV12-4
J: TRBJ1-2

CDR3: ASTSLGGGNTEAF
size: many
V: TRBV5-6
J: TRBJ1-1

CDR3: AWSPGVNSNQPQH
size: many
V: TRBV30
J: TRBJ1-5

CDR3: ASSPILGQGSNPSKYNEQF
size: many
V: TRBV12-3/TRBV12-4
J: TRBJ2-1

CDR3: ASSVSGTGKLATEAF
size: NA
V: TRBV5-1
J: TRBJ1-1

CDR3: ASSPYPIDTNTEAF
size: NA
V: TRBV18
J: TRBJ1-1

CDR3: ASSVGRLNSPLH
size: NA
V: TRBV4-1
J: TRBJ1-6

CDR3: SARWPSTDTQY
size: few
V: TRBV20-1
J: TRBJ2-3

CDR3: ASSLQEVHTEAF
size: many
V: TRBV12-3/TRBV12-4
J: TRBJ1-1

CDR3: ASSPQAGGYHSPLH
size: NA
V: TRBV7-2
J: TRBJ1-6

CDR3: ASSLGGADSSYEQY
size: many
V: TRBV9
J: TRBJ2-7

CDR3: ASSAGHTGFGEKLF
size: many
V: TRBV9
J: TRBJ1-4

CDR3: ASSSRVINSPLH
size: many
V: TRBV12-3/TRBV12-4
J: TRBJ1-6

CDR3: ASSLLGFKSGANVLT
size: many
V: TRBV12-3/TRBV12-4
J: TRBJ2-6

CDR3: ASSPGLAGGRDEQF
size: NA
V: TRBV9
J: TRBJ2-1

CDR3: ASSLRLALYEQY
size: many
V: TRBV5-5
J: TRBJ2-7

CDR3: ASATEGNSYEQY
size: NA
V: TRBV25-1
J: TRBJ2-7

CDR3: ASRQGNNEQF
size: few
V: TRBV5-1
J: TRBJ2-1

CDR3: ASSPSGKKNNEQF
size: few
V: TRBV18
J: TRBJ2-1

CDR3: ASSPDRGWGYT
size: few
V: TRBV12-3/TRBV12-4
J: TRBJ1-2

CDR3: ASSPQETQY
size: many
V: TRBV18
J: TRBJ2-5

CDR3: ASSPTTHTEQY
size: NA
V: TRBV18
J: TRBJ2-7

CDR3: ASSYSGQGGTQY
size: many
V: TRBV6-6
J: TRBJ2-3

CDR3: ASSPSSAGSEAF
size: NA
V: TRBV9
J: TRBJ1-1

CDR3: ASSLSSGRVHEQY
size: many
V: TRBV7-9
J: TRBJ2-7

CDR3: ASSLEGSGNYGYT
size: few
V: TRBV7-2
J: TRBJ1-2

CDR3: ASSPGPEGETQY
size: many
V: TRBV5-1
J: TRBJ2-5